The 26 T cell receptor beta chains below were found in one sample sequenced in a study of cytomegalovirus exposure and HLA in healthy donors. Amplification used 60 Vbeta primers and 13 Jbeta primers. Sequencing was performed with immunoSEQ multiplex PCR; in TCRdb, only in-frame clones are kept and a portion is missing. The sample includes about 100,000 clones, 65% to 80% of them seen just once. Material for sequencing was PBMCs. The source is a woman aged 35 to 49 in good health and CMV-seronegative.

V and J are TRBV28 and TRBJ1-2; 8 nucleotides agree with TRBD1. The CDR3 covers 15 residues. Germline V gene sequence: CDR1 MDHEN, CDR2 SYDVKM. Germline trimming cut 6 bases from V and 8 bases from J; bases unmatched to any gene: 14. DNA of the CDR3: TGTGCCAGCAGAAGATCCCGTGAGGACAGGGACGGCTACACCTTC. Protein product: CASRRSREDRDGYTF.

This chain joins TRBV9 and TRBJ2-3, with TRBD1 identical over 8 bases. The junction had 4 bases not matched to a gene; V was cut back by 1 base and J by 3 bases. Germline V gene lookup returns CDR1 SGDLS and CDR2 YYNGEE. The CDR3 spans 15 residues. The CDR3 region has the DNA TGTGCCAGCAGCGTACGGACAGGGCGGACAGATACGCAGTATTTT. Translated, it gives CASSVRTGRTDTQYF.

J is TRBJ2-5 and V is TRBV18; the D is unclear. Per germline, CDR1 KGHSH and CDR2 LQKENI. Between the trimmed V and J ends, which lost 6 bases and 2 bases, there was a span of 10 bases. CDR3 size: 13 residues. DNA of the CDR3: TGTGCCAGCTCTACCACGCGGCAAGAGACCCAGTACTTC. Its protein is CASSTTRQETQYF.

The chain is built from TRBV10-1 and TRBJ2-3; TRBD1 agrees at 9 bases. V lost 3 bases to trimming and J lost 5 bases; unmatched junction nucleotides: 6. The CDR3 is made up of 15 amino acids. Germline V CDR1 and CDR2: WNHNN, SYGVQD (reference sequence). CDR3 sequence: CASSERTGARDTQYF. The CDR3 coding sequence is TGCGCCAGCAGTGAAAGGACAGGGGCAAGAGATACGCAGTATTTT.

The chain couples TRBV4-1 to TRBJ1-1; TRBD1 matches 9 bases. The J segment lost 4 bases and the V segment lost 4 bases, leaving 7 bases of the junction unmatched. From germline, CDR1 is MGHRA and CDR2 YSYEKL. This CDR3 is built from 15 residues. CDR3 DNA sequence: TGCGCCAGCAGCCCGGACAGGGGTTGGAGCACTGAAGCTTTCTTT. Translated, it gives CASSPDRGWSTEAFF.

This chain links TRBV7-6 with TRBJ2-5, with D maybe TRBD2 (6 bases). There are 14 residues in the CDR3. V lost 5 bases and J lost 5, with 15 bases in between. CDR1 and CDR2 from the germline V gene are SGHVS and FNYEAQ. The CDR3 region is CASSNNRGFETQYF. CDR3 coding DNA: TGTGCCAGCAGCAATAACCGGGGGTTTGAGACCCAGTACTTC.

This clone was counted only a few times. An end of the junction does not agree with germline; a read error may underlie this. This CDR3 is CSSSFRAGNEQFF. The CDR3 DNA reads TGTTCCAGCAGCTTCAGGGCTGGGAATGAGCAGTTCTTC. The chain has TRBV7-9 and TRBJ2-1, with a weak D call TRBD1 (5 bases). The CDR3 runs 13 residues. CDR1 is SEHNR and CDR2 is FQNEAQ in the germline V gene (reference sequence). The full variable domain, completed using reference TRBV7-9 and TRBJ2-1, is DTGVSQNPRHKITKRGQNVTFRCDPISEHNRLYWYRQTLGQGPEFLTYFQNEAQLEKSRLLSDRFSAERPKGSFSTLEIQRTEQGDSAMYLCSSSFRAGNEQFFGPGTRLTVL.

This clone has just a few counts. The chain joins TRBV14 to TRBJ1-2; D gene ambiguous. CDR3 length: 12 amino acids. Germline CDR1 and CDR2: SGHDN and FVKESK. The V gene lost 1 base and the J gene lost 6 bases, with 6 bases spanning the gap. Here the CDR3 reads CASSQALDGYTF. The CDR3 DNA follows: TGTGCCAGCAGCCAAGCTCTAGATGGCTACACCTTC.

CDR3 sequence reads: CATSGTFGQGAGNEQYF. The CDR3 nucleotides are TGTGCCACCAGCGGGACCTTCGGACAGGGGGCGGGCAACGAGCAGTACTTC. The genes are TRBV15 and TRBJ2-7; 11 positions agree with TRBD1. Germline V gene data show CDR1 as LNHNV and CDR2 as YYDKDF (reference sequence). This CDR3 spans 17 amino acids. The trim removed 5 bases at V and 5 bases at J, leaving 14 bases unmatched.

This sequence joins TRBV6-5 and TRBJ2-1; no clear D gene. CDR1 is MNHEY, CDR2 SVGAGI, per germline. The V gene lost 2 bases and the J gene lost 0 bases, with 8 bases spanning the gap. CDR3 size: 15 residues. CDR3 bases: TGTGCCAGCAGTTACAGATTTAGCTCCTACAATGAGCAGTTCTTC. It encodes CASSYRFSSYNEQFF.

The chain is built from TRBV7-9 and TRBJ2-3, with 8 nucleotides matching TRBD1. The CDR3 has 16 residues. V shed 2 bases, J shed 4 bases, and the junction held 8 bases outside the gene matches. Germline V CDR1 and CDR2: SEHNR, FQNEAQ (reference sequence). The CDR3, as DNA: TGTGCCAGCAGCTTAAGGCAGGGGGCTATAGCAGATACGCAGTATTTT. This codes for CASSLRQGAIADTQYF. The whole variable domain, filled in from reference TRBV7-9 and TRBJ2-3, reads DTGVSQNPRHKITKRGQNVTFRCDPISEHNRLYWYRQTLGQGPEFLTYFQNEAQLEKSRLLSDRFSAERPKGSFSTLEIQRTEQGDSAMYLCASSLRQGAIADTQYFGPGTRLTVL.

This clone was detected only once. This chain uses TRBV5-1 with TRBJ2-7, with 12 bases aligning to TRBD1. V lost 3 bases to trimming and J lost 4 bases; unmatched junction nucleotides: 5. CDR3 length equals 15 residues. Germline loops: CDR1 SGHRS, CDR2 YFSETQ. CDR3 nucleotide sequence: TGCGCCAGCAGCTCCGGGACAGGGGGCCGATACGAGCAGTACTTC. Translated: CASSSGTGGRYEQYF.

V and J are TRBV9 and TRBJ2-3; D may be TRBD2 (6 bases). The germline V and J ends were trimmed by 0 bases and 0 bases, with 11 bases remaining between them. The CDR3 spans 16 residues. CDR1 is SGDLS and CDR2 is YYNGEE in the germline V gene. The CDR3 DNA reads TGTGCCAGCAGCGTAGGGGGAGGTCCTAGCACAGATACGCAGTATTTT. Residues: CASSVGGGPSTDTQYF.

The chain has TRBV7-9 and TRBJ2-1; 7 bases are a match to TRBD2. The CDR3 is 13 residues long. Unmatched junction bases numbered 4, after V lost 5 bases and J lost 6 bases. Germline CDR1 SEHNR, CDR2 FQNEAQ (reference sequence). In DNA, the CDR3 is TGTGCCAGCAGCGTTGGGGGGGGCAATGAGCAGTTCTTC. This gives the protein CASSVGGGNEQFF. Full variable domain (outside the CDR3, taken from reference TRBV7-9 and TRBJ2-1): DTGVSQNPRHKITKRGQNVTFRCDPISEHNRLYWYRQTLGQGPEFLTYFQNEAQLEKSRLLSDRFSAERPKGSFSTLEIQRTEQGDSAMYLCASSVGGGNEQFFGPGTRLTVL.

This clone has a handful of counts. This chain uses TRBV15 with TRBJ2-2; possible D gene TRBD1, 5 bases. Germline V gene lookup returns CDR1 LNHNV and CDR2 YYDKDF (reference sequence). V lost 0 bases and J lost 1, with 9 bases in between. The CDR3 has 16 residues. The DNA of the CDR3 is TGTGCCACCAGCAGAGAGTACAGGATGAACACCGGGGAGCTGTTTTTT. Amino acid sequence: CATSREYRMNTGELFF.

The rearrangement joins TRBV4-2 to TRBJ1-1; D not certain. V was cut by 0 bases and J by 3 bases, with 11 bases left in between. Germline CDR1 LGHNA, CDR2 YNFKEQ. The CDR3 sequence is 15 residues long. The CDR3 DNA follows: TGTGCCAGCAGCCAAGATCACTTTGATTACACTGAAGCTTTCTTT. This translates into CASSQDHFDYTEAFF.

The chain couples TRBV5-6 to TRBJ2-5, with 12 bases aligning to TRBD2. Germline CDR1 reads SGHDT; CDR2 reads YYEEEE. Trimming removed 3 bases from V and 3 bases from J; junction bases left unmatched: 6. This CDR3 contains 16 residues. The CDR3 loop reads CASSYPSGGGEETQYF. The CDR3 DNA is TGTGCCAGCAGCTACCCTAGCGGGGGGGGAGAAGAGACCCAGTACTTC.

This chain joins TRBV7-9 and TRBJ1-4, with TRBD1 matching over 9 bases. The J segment lost 8 bases and the V segment lost 5 bases, leaving 6 bases of the junction unmatched. The CDR3 has 14 amino acids. Germline V CDR1 and CDR2: SEHNR, FQNEAQ (reference sequence). This CDR3 reads CASSTGTGQEKLFF. The CDR3 DNA is TGTGCCAGCAGCACCGGGACAGGGCAGGAAAAACTGTTTTTT.

The chain recombines TRBV19 with TRBJ1-4, with D unclear. The CDR3 length is 12 residues. Germline lookup yields CDR1 LNHDA and CDR2 SQIVND (reference sequence). Trimming left V 5 bases short and J 8 bases short, with 9 bases between. The CDR3 bases are TGTGCCAGTAGTCGCCGAGGGGAAAAACTGTTTTTT. Amino acids: CASSRRGEKLFF.

Regarding this clone: Relative to the germline gene, one junction end is altered; a read error may explain this. The chain recombines TRBV11-3 with TRBJ2-1; TRBD2 matches at 13 bases. Germline V CDR1 and CDR2: SGHNT, YENEEA. This CDR3 region has 15 residues. CDR3 in amino acids: CAGSSGLAGVNEQFF. As DNA, the CDR3 is TGTGCCGGCAGCTCAGGACTAGCGGGGGTTAATGAGCAGTTCTTC.

This clone was seen once. V gene TRBV6-5 combines with J gene TRBJ2-7, with D possibly matching TRBD1 (6 bases). CDR1 is MNHEY, CDR2 SVGAGI, per germline. Trimming left V 5 bases short and J 3 bases short, with 14 bases between. The CDR3 spans 14 residues. CDR3 nucleotide sequence: TGTGCCAGCAGTGGGGGTCAGGGGATCTACGAGCAGTACTTC. Translated: CASSGGQGIYEQYF.

This clone was observed a handful of times. The chain couples TRBV9 to TRBJ1-4; D is undetermined. CDR3 length: 12 amino acids. Germline V gene data show CDR1 as SGDLS and CDR2 as YYNGEE. Deletions cut 3 bases from V and 7 bases from J, with 7 bases between. CDR3 protein: CASSANGEKLFF. The CDR3 bases are TGTGCCAGCAGCGCTAATGGTGAAAAACTGTTTTTT.

The chain has TRBV21-1 and TRBJ1-2; no check of the table's D call, TRBD1, against the DNA was made. TRBV21-1 is reported as a pseudogene. There are 13 residues in the CDR3. CDR3 loop: CASSNGTVQGYTF. The CDR3 DNA sequence: TGTGCCAGCAGCAACGGGACAGTGCAGGGCTACACCTTC.

V and J are TRBV11-2 and TRBJ1-2; D is possibly TRBD1 (5 bases). The CDR3 loop spans 13 amino acids. Germline CDR1 SGHAT, CDR2 FQNNGV. Trimming took off 1 base at V and 5 bases at J, with 8 bases between the two ends. The CDR3 coding sequence is TGTGCCAGCAGCTTAGTACAGGATTATGGCTACACCTTC. It is translated as CASSLVQDYGYTF.

This rearrangement joins TRBV6-1 to TRBJ2-7, with 9 bases matching TRBD1. V was pared by 5 bases and J by 3 bases, with 2 bases of the junction left unmatched. The CDR3 extends over 13 amino acids. The germline V gene encodes CDR1 MNHNS and CDR2 SASEGT. The CDR3 loop reads CASSMTGGYEQYF. The CDR3 nucleotides are TGTGCCAGCAGTATGACAGGGGGCTACGAGCAGTACTTC.

CDR3 coding DNA: TGTGCCAGTAGCTCCGGGACTAGCGACCTCCTTGAGCAGTTCTTC. Encoded protein: CASSSGTSDLLEQFF. The chain couples TRBV19 to TRBJ2-1, with 10 nucleotides matching TRBD2. The CDR3 contains 15 residues. V lost 6 bases and J lost 9; bases outside the gene matches: 11. Germline CDR1 and CDR2: LNHDA and SQIVND (reference sequence). The entire variable domain, with the rest obtained from reference TRBV19 and TRBJ2-1, is as follows: DGGITQSPKYLFRKEGQNVTLSCEQNLNHDAMYWYRQDPGQGLRLIYYSQIVNDFQKGDIAEGYSVSREKKESFPLTVTSAQKNPTAFYLCASSSGTSDLLEQFFGPGTRLTVL.